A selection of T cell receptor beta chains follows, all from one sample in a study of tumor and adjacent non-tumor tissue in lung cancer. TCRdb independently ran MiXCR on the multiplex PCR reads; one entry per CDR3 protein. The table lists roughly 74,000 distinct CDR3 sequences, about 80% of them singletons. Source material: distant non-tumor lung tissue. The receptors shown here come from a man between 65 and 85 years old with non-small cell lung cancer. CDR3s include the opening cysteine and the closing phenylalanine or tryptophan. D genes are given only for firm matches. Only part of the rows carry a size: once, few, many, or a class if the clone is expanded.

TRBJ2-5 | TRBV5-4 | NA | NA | TGTGCCGGCAACTTGAGTCGGGGTCAAGAGACCCAGTACTTC | CAGNLSRGQETQYF
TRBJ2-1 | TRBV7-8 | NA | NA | TGTGCCAGCAGTCCACCCTACTCCGATGAGCAGTCATTC | CASSPPYSDEQSF
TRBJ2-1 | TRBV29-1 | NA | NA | TGCAGCGTTGAAGATTCTGGGGTGTACAATAAGCAGTTCTTC | CSVEDSGVYNKQFF
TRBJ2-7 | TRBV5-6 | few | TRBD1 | TGTGCCAGCAGCTCCGCTGTCCGGGACAGGACCTATGAGCAATATTTC | CASSSAVRDRTYEQYF
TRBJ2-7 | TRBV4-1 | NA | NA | TGCGCCAGCATCCGGACACTAGCTGGAGAGGTGGACGAGCAGTACTTC | CASIRTLAGEVDEQYF
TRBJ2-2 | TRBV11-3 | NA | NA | TGTGTCAGCAGCTTAAGCGCCTGGGAGCTGTTATTT | CVSSLSAWELLF
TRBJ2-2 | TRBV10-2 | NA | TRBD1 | TGCGACAGCAGCAAACAGGGGGCCAGGGAGCTGTTTTTT | CDSSKQGARELFF
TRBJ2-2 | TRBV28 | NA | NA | TGTGTCAGCAATCGCTTTACGGGAACTCGATACACCGGGGAGCTGTTCTTT | CVSNRFTGTRYTGELFF
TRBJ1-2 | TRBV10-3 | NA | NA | TGTGCCATCAGTGACTCGACGCCGCGGGAAGCAAGTCGGAACTATGGATACACCTTC | CAISDSTPREASRNYGYTF
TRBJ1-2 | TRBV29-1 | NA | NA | TGCAGCGTTGCCCCCTATCAATACTCGGGAGAAGATGGCTATACCTTC | CSVAPYQYSGEDGYTF
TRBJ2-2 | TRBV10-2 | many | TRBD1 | TGCGCCAGCAGCAAACAGGGGGCCGGGGAGCTGTTTTTT | CASSKQGAGELFF
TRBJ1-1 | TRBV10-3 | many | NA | TGTGCCATCAGTGAGCCTCAGGGGCAGGTAAATGAAGCTTTCTTT | CAISEPQGQVNEAFF
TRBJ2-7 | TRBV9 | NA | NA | TGTGCCAGCAGCGTACTAGGGACATCAGCCTACGAGCAGTACTTC | CASSVLGTSAYEQYF
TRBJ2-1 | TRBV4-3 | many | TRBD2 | TGCGCCAGCAGCCAAGATCCCCTAGCGGGGAACAGGTTCTTC | CASSQDPLAGNRFF
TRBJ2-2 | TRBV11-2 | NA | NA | TGTGCCAGCAGTTTAGTGGGCAGGGGTTGCCGGGGAGCTGTTTTT | CASSLVGRGCRGAVF
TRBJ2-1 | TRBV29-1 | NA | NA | TGCAGCGCTGTGGGTAGGAGCATAAACAATGATCAGTTCTTC | CSAVGRSINNDQFF
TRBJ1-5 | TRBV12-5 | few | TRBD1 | TGTGCTAGTGTCCCGGACAGGAATCAGCCACAGCATTTT | CASVPDRNQPQHF
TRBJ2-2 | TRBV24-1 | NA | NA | TGTGCCACCAGTGACCGGGGAGGGGACACCGGGGAGGTGTTTTTC | CATSDRGGDTGEVFF
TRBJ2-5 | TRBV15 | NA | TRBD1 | TGTGCCACCAGCAGAGACAGGGGGATCGAGACCCAGTACTTC | CATSRDRGIETQYF
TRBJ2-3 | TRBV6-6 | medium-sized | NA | TGTGCCAGCAGTTACTCGCTTGCAGATACGCAGTATTTT | CASSYSLADTQYF
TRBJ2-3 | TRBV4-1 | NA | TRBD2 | TGCGCCAGCGGCAGGCGGGGGGGCCGGGCACATTCGCAGTATTTT | CASGRRGGRAHSQYF
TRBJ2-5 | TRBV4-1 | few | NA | TGCGCCAGCAGCCAAGTTCTTCAGCGCAAAGAGACCCACGACTTC | CASSQVLQRKETHDF
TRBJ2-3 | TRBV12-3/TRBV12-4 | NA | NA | TGTGCCAGCAATATTAGGCTAGGGAACATTGTGACAGATACGCAGTATTTT | CASNIRLGNIVTDTQYF
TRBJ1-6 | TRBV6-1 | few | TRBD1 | TGTGCCAGCACTAGGGACAGGGGTAATTCACCCCTCCACTTT | CASTRDRGNSPLHF
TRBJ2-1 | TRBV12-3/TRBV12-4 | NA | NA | TGTGCCAGCACTGAGAGCAGGACCTACAATGAGCAGTCCTTC | CASTESRTYNEQSF
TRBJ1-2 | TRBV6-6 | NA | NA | TGTGCCAGTAACCCCCCAGGCGCCTCCTATGGCTACACCTTC | CASNPPGASYGYTF
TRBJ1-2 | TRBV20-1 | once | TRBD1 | TGCAGTGATAAAATAGGGGGCGCAGCTGGCTACACCTTC | CSDKIGGAAGYTF
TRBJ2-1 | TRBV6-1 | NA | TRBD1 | TGTGCCAACAGTGGGACAGGGGAATTGGATGAGCTGTCCTTC | CANSGTGELDELSF
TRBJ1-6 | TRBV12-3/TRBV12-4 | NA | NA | TGTGCCAACAGTTTACGTATCGATAACTCACCCCTCCACTTT | CANSLRIDNSPLHF
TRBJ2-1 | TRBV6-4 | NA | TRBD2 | TGTGCCAGCAGTCACGGAACTAGCGGGAGAAATGAGCAGTTCTTC | CASSHGTSGRNEQFF
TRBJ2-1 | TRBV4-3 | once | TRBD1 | TGCGCCAGCAGCCACAGAGGGACAGGGTGGTCAAATGAGCAATTCTTC | CASSHRGTGWSNEQFF
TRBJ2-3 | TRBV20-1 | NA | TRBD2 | TGCAATGTTGGCAGCGGGGCAGGAGATACGCAGTATTTT | CNVGSGAGDTQYF
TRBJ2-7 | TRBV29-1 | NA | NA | TGCAGCGGGTCAGTATTGGGTCTTACGTACGAGCAGTACTTC | CSGSVLGLTYEQYF
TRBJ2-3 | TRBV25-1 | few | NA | TGTGCCAGCAGTGAATGGATTGCAGATACGCAGTATTTT | CASSEWIADTQYF
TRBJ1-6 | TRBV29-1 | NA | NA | TGCAGCACCGGGAGAGCAGGGGATAATTCACCCTTCCACTTT | CSTGRAGDNSPFHF
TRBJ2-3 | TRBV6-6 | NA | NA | TGTGCCAGCAGTCACTCGCTTACAGATACGCAGTATTTT | CASSHSLTDTQYF
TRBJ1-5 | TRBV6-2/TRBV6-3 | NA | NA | TGTGCCAGCACCCCGGGGCCCCAAGATGGTAAGCCCCAGCATTTT | CASTPGPQDGKPQHF
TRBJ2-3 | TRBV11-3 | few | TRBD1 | TGTGCCAGCAGCTTGGTACGGACAGGCTTTGGAGATACGCAGTATTTT | CASSLVRTGFGDTQYF
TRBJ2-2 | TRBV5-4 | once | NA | TGTGCCAGCTGCCCGAGCACTGGGGAGCTGTTATTT | CASCPSTGELLF
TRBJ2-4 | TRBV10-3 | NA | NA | TGTTCCATCAGTGAGGGTGGGGCAACCAAAAACATTCAGTACTTC | CSISEGGATKNIQYF
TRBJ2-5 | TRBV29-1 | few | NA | TGCAGCGTGGCGGACAGTTTCCAAGAGAGCCAGTACTTC | CSVADSFQESQYF